This T cell receptor beta chain was retrieved from a study of T cell responses to AZD1222 COVID-19 vaccine. V lost 4 bases, J lost 6 bases, and 11 bases lay in between. The CDR3 consists of 13 residues. Study-wide findings and caveats: After the peak T cell response, and only then, were repertoires sampled.

Method: immunoSEQ multiplex PCR; TCRdb's copy keeps in-frame clones and lacks some. The sample comprises around 99,000 clones, 87% of which are singletons, and about 4% rests with the top ten. To note about this clone: Its target is not known.

The V and J genes are TRBV23-1 and TRBJ2-3; D not resolved. TRBV23-1 is given ORF status, its function remaining uncertain. This TCR was recovered from an adult who received the AZD1222 COVID-19 vaccine. The sample in question was peripheral blood, obtained 28 days after the second AZD1222 dose. In nucleotides, the CDR3 is TGCGCCAGCAGTCTCAACCGGGCGGATACGCAGTATTTT. Translated, it gives CASSLNRADTQYF.